The sequence of this T cell receptor beta chain was determined in a study of cytomegalovirus exposure and HLA in healthy donors. Overall study findings and caveats: The study designated 150 to 200 TCR beta chains cytomegalovirus-associated.

Among the donors, all were healthy bone marrow donors. The PCR was carried out with 60 Vbeta primers and 13 Jbeta primers. Sequencing was performed with immunoSEQ multiplex PCR; in TCRdb, only in-frame clones are kept and a portion is missing. The table shows roughly 220,000 clones, with 70% to 90% occurring only once. In its sample, this clone was seen once. The antigen remains unidentified. Trimming pared 5 bases from V and 7 bases from J, leaving 24 bases between. CDR1 and CDR2 (germline): LNHDA, SQIVND (reference sequence). The CDR3 sequence is 16 residues long. The TCR comes from a man aged 25 to 40 in good health and CMV-seronegative. Sequenced: PBMCs. The chain employs TRBV19 and TRBJ2-7; D ambiguous. CDR3 protein: CASSADDRVPGREQYF. CDR3 in DNA: TGTGCCAGTAGTGCCGATGACCGGGTTCCCGGAAGGGAGCAGTACTTC.